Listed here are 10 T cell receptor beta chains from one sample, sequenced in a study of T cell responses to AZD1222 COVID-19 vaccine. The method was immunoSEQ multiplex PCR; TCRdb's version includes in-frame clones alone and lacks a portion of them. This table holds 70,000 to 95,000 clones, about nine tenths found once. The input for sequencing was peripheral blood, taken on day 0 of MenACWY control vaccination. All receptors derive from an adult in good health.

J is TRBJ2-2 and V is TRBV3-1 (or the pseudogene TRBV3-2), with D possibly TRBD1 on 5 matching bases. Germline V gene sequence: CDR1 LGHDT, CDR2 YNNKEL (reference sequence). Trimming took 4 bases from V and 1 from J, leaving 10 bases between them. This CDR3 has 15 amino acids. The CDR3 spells CASSRGQENTGELFF. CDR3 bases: TGTGCCAGCAGCCGGGGCCAGGAGAACACCGGGGAGCTGTTTTTT.

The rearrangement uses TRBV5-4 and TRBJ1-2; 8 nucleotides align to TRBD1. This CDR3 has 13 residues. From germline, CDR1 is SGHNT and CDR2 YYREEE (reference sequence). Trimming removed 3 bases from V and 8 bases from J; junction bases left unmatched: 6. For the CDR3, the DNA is TGTGCCAGCAGCTCGGACAGGGCGTCCGGCTACACCTTC. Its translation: CASSSDRASGYTF.

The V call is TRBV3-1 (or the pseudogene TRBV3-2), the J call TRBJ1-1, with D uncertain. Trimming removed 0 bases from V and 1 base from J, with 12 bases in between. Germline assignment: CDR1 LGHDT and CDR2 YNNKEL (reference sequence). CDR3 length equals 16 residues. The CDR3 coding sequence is TGTGCCAGCAGCCAAGATGCGCTCAGGCGGAACACTGAAGCTTTCTTT. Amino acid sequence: CASSQDALRRNTEAFF.

For the CDR3, the DNA is TGTGCCAGCAGCTTAGTCGGGAGCGATGGCTACACCTTC. This gives the protein CASSLVGSDGYTF. The chain combines TRBV7-2 with TRBJ1-2, with D hard to call. This CDR3 comprises 13 residues. V was cut by 1 base and J by 6 bases, with 9 bases left in between. In germline, CDR1 is SGHTA, CDR2 FQGNSA.

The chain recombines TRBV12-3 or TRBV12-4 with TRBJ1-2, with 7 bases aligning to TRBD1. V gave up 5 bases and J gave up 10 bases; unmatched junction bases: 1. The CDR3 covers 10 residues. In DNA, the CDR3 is TGTGCCAGCAGTGGGACAGTCTACACCTTC. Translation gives CASSGTVYTF.

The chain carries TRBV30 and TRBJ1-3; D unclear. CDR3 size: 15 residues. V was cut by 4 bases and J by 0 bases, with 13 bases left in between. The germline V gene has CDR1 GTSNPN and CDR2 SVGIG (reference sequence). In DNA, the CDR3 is TGTGCCTGGAATACTCCCGAGGACTCTGGAAACACCATATATTTT. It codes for CAWNTPEDSGNTIYF.

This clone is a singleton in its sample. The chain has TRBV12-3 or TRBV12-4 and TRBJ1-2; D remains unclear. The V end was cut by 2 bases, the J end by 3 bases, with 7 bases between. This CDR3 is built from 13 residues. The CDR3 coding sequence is TGTGCCAGCAGTTTAAGGCAGGACTATGGCTACACCTTC. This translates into CASSLRQDYGYTF.

CDR3 amino acids: CASSWDREGRETQYF. CDR3 in DNA: TGTGCCAGCAGCTGGGACAGGGAAGGACGAGAGACCCAGTACTTC. J is TRBJ2-5 and V is TRBV28, with 9 bases lining up with TRBD1. The CDR3 contains 15 residues. Trimming took 6 bases from V and 4 from J; bases not matched to a gene: 9. Germline V lookup: CDR1 MDHEN, CDR2 SYDVKM.

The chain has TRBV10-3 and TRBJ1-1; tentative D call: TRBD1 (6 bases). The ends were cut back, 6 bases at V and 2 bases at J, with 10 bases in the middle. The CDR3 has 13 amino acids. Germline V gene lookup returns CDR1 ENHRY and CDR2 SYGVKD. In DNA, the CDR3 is TGTGCCATCAGAGCAGGGGAAAACACTGAAGCTTTCTTT. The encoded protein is CAIRAGENTEAFF.

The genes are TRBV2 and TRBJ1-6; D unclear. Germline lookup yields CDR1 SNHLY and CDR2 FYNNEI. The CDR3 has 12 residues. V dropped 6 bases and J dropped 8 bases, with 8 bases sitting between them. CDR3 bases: TGTGCCAGCAGCCCGATTCATTCACCCCTCCACTTT. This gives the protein CASSPIHSPLHF.